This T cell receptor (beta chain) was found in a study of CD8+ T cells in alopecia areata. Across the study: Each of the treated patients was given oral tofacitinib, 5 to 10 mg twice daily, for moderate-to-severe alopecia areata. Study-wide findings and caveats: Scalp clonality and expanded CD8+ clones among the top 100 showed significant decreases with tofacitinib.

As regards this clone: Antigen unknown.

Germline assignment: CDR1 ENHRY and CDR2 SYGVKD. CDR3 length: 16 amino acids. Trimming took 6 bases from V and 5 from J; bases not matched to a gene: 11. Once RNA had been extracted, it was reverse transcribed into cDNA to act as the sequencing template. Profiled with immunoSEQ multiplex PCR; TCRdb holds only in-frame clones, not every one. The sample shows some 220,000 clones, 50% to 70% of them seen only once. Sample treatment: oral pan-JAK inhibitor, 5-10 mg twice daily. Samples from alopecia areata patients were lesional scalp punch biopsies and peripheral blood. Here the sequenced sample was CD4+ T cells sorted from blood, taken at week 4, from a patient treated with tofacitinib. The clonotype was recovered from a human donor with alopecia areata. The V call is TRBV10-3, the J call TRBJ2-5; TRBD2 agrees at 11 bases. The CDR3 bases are TGTGCCATCAGCGGAGACCTGACTAGCGGGGTTGAGACCCAGTACTTC. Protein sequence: CAISGDLTSGVETQYF.